Presented here are 9 T cell receptor beta chains from one specimen sequenced in a study of response to subunit inactivated influenza vaccine. From the RT-PCR reads, TCRdb called clonotypes with MiXCR, one entry per CDR3 protein. The sample has fewer than 750,000 distinct CDR3 sequences; about 15% are singletons. Sequenced material: PBMCs from blood, taken 11 to 12 days after vaccination. Source of these receptors: a man in his forties or fifties who received an inactivated influenza vaccine.

This clonotype was seen a few times. This chain joins TRBV20-1 and TRBJ2-3, with 10 bases fitting TRBD2. V shed 5 bases, J shed 5 bases, and the junction held 7 bases outside the gene matches. Looked up from germline, CDR1 is DFQATT and CDR2 is SNEGSKA (reference sequence). The CDR3 extends over 14 amino acids. The CDR3 loop reads CSAQAGGPKDTQYF. DNA for the CDR3: TGCAGTGCTCAAGCGGGGGGGCCTAAAGATACGCAGTATTTT.

The V call is TRBV5-1, the J call TRBJ2-7; perhaps D is TRBD1 or TRBD2 (5 bases each). With 0 bases removed from V and 2 bases from J, the gap between germline ends came to 12 bases. Germline lookup yields CDR1 SGHRS and CDR2 YFSETQ. This CDR3 comprises 15 residues. Here the CDR3 DNA reads TGCGCCAGCAGCTTGGATGGGACCAAAGCCTACGAGCAGTACTTC. Translating gives CASSLDGTKAYEQYF.

V and J are TRBV7-3 and TRBJ2-5; D is uncertain. The germline gives CDR1 SGHTA, CDR2 FQGTGA. The CDR3 consists of 15 residues. The V end was cut by 0 bases, the J end by 1 base, with 9 bases between. The CDR3 DNA reads as TGTGCCAGCAGCTTAACAGGAGAAATCCAAGAGACCCAGTACTTC. This gives the protein CASSLTGEIQETQYF.

Of note for this clonotype: Germline is not matched at one junction end, which may reflect a read error. The chain uses TRBV19 and TRBJ1-2; 8 bases are a match to TRBD1. CDR3 length: 13 residues. Germline V gene sequence: CDR1 LNHDA, CDR2 SQIVND (reference sequence). DNA of the CDR3: TGTGCCAGTTCCGGACAGGGCTACTATGACTACACCTTC. Its translation: CASSGQGYYDYTF.

This clonotype was seen repeatedly, ten times or more. The V call is TRBV12-3 or TRBV12-4, the J call TRBJ2-5; D may be TRBD2 (6 bases). Trimming left V 5 bases short and J 5 bases short, with 15 bases between. The CDR3 is 14 residues long. CDR3 protein: CASSLFLGGETQYF. The CDR3 DNA is TGTGCCAGCAGTCTATTCCTTGGGGGGGAGACCCAGTACTTC.

J is TRBJ1-6 and V is TRBV7-8; 7 nucleotides align to TRBD1. The germline V gene has CDR1 SGHVS and CDR2 FQNEAQ. There are 15 residues in the CDR3. Unmatched junction bases numbered 6, after V lost 0 bases and J lost 10 bases. The DNA for the CDR3 is TGTGCCAGCAGCTTAGCAGGCAGGGGGGGATCACCCCTCCACTTT. Its protein product is CASSLAGRGGSPLHF.

This clonotype showed up just a few times. The chain has TRBV2 and TRBJ2-1; TRBD1 is a possible D gene (6 bases). The CDR3 consists of 13 residues. Germline lookup yields CDR1 SNHLY and CDR2 FYNNEI. V lost 2 bases to trimming and J lost 9 bases, with 11 bases between them. CDR3 amino acids: CASSELGRGEQFF. The CDR3 nucleotides are TGTGCCAGCAGTGAACTCGGCAGGGGTGAGCAGTTCTTC. The full variable domain, in which reference TRBV2 and TRBJ2-1 provide the parts outside the CDR3, is EPEVTQTPSHQVTQMGQEVILRCVPISNHLYFYWYRQILGQKVEFLVSFYNNEISEKSEIFDDQFSVERPDGSNFTLKIRSTKLEDSAMYFCASSELGRGEQFFGPGTRLTVL.

This clonotype was seen more than once but under ten times. The chain has TRBV10-3 and TRBJ1-2, with TRBD1 matching 8 bases. The CDR3 is made up of 16 amino acids. V lost 6 bases, J lost 4 bases, and 13 bases stayed unmatched. Germline lookup yields CDR1 ENHRY and CDR2 SYGVKD. Written as DNA, the CDR3 is TGTGCCATCAGCGCCGGGACAGGAAGGGTTAGCTATGGCTACACCTTC. It specifies CAISAGTGRVSYGYTF.

This rearrangement joins TRBV20-1 to TRBJ2-3, with D uncertain. The germline V gene has CDR1 DFQATT and CDR2 SNEGSKA (reference sequence). Deletions cut 5 bases from V and 5 bases from J, with 8 bases between. The CDR3 extends over 11 amino acids. The CDR3 sequence: CSADRLDTQYF. For the CDR3, the DNA is TGCAGTGCTGACCGACTAGATACGCAGTATTTT.